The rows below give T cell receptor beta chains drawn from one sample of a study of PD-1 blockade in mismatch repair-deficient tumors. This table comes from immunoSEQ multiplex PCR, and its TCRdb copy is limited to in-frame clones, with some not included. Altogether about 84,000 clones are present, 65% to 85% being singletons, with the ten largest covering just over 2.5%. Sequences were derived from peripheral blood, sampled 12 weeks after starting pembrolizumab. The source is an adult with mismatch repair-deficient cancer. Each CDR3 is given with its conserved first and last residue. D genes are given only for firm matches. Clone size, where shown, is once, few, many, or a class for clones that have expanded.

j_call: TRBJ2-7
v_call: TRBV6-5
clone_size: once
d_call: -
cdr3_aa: CASSIRGAEFYEQYF
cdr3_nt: TGTGCCAGCAGTATTCGGGGGGCTGAATTCTACGAGCAGTACTTC

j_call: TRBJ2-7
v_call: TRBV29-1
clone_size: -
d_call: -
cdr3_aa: CSVLGQHYEQYF
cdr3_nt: TGCAGCGTTCTGGGACAACACTACGAGCAGTACTTC

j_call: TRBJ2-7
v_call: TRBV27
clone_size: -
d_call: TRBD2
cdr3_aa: CASHRHGTSVYEQYF
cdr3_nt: TGTGCCAGCCACCGACACGGGACTAGCGTCTACGAGCAGTACTTC

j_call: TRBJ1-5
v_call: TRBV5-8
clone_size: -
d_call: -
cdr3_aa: CASSLAGGNQPQHF
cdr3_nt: TGTGCCAGCAGCTTGGCGGGGGGCAATCAGCCCCAGCATTTT

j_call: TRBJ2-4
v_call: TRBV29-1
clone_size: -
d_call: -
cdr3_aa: CSVEWRSGNIQYF
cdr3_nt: TGCAGCGTTGAATGGAGGTCTGGAAACATTCAGTACTTC

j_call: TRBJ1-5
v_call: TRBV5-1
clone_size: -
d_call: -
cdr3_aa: CASSLVPEANQPQHF
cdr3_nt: TGCGCCAGCAGCTTGGTTCCCGAGGCCAATCAGCCCCAGCATTTT

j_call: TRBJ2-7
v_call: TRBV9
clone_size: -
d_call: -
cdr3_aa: CASSVHPGSYEQYF
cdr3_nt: TGTGCCAGCAGCGTCCACCCCGGCTCCTACGAGCAGTACTTC

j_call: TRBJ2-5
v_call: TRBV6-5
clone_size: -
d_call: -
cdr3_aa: CASSYSSGIQETQYF
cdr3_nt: TGTGCCAGCAGTTACTCGAGCGGCATCCAAGAGACCCAGTACTTC

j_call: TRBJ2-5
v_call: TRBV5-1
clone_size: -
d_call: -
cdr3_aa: CASSLADLPQETQYF
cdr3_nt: TGCGCCAGCAGCTTGGCAGACCTCCCCCAAGAGACCCAGTACTTC

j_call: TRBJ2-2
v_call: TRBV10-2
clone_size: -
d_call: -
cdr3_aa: CASSDHITGELFF
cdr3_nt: TGCGCCAGCAGTGACCATATCACCGGGGAGCTGTTTTTT

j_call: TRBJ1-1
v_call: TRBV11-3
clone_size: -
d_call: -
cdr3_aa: CASSARAGGEAFF
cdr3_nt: TGTGCCAGCAGCGCCAGGGCAGGCGGTGAAGCTTTCTTT

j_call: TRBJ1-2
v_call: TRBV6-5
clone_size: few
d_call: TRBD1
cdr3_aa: CACTGVSSYGYTF
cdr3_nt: TGTGCCTGCACAGGGGTGTCTTCCTATGGCTACACCTTC

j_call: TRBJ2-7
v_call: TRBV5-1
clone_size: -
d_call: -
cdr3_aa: CASSLTENIISYEQYF
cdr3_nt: TGCGCCAGCAGCTTGACAGAAAATATCATCTCCTACGAGCAGTACTTC

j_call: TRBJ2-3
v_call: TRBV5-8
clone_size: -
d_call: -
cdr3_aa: CASSFVGKQPRSDTQYF
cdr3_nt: TGTGCCAGCAGCTTTGTGGGAAAACAACCGCGTTCAGATACGCAGTATTTT

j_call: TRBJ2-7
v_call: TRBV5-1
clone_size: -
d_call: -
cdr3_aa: CASSLPGGGGRNEQYF
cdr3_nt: TGCGCCAGCTCATTGCCCGGGGGAGGGGGCCGGAACGAGCAGTACTTC

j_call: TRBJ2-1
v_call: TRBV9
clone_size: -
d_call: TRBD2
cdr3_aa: CASSPSSGLAGGNEQFF
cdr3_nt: TGTGCCAGCAGCCCCAGTTCGGGACTAGCGGGAGGCAATGAGCAGTTCTTC

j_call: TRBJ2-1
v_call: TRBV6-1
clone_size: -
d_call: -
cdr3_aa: CASFQGYNEQFF
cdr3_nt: TGTGCCAGCTTCCAGGGGTACAATGAGCAGTTCTTC

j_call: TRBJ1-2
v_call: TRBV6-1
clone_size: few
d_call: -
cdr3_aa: CASSPLMTDGYTF
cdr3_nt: TGTGCCAGCAGTCCCCTAATGACAGATGGCTACACCTTC

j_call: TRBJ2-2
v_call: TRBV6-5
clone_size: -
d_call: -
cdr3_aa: CASSQYVSSTGELFF
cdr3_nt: TGTGCCAGCAGTCAATACGTTTCCAGCACCGGGGAGCTGTTTTTT

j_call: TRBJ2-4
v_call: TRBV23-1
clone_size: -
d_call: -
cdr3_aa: CASSQSDGIAKNIQYF
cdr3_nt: TGCGCCAGCAGTCAATCTGACGGAATAGCCAAAAACATTCAGTACTTC

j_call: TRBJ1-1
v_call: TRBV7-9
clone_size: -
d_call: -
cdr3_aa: CASTFTAGTEAFF
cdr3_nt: TGTGCCAGCACCTTCACGGCCGGCACTGAAGCTTTCTTT

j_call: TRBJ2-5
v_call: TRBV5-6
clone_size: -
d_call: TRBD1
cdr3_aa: CASSSTGGRETQYF
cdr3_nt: TGTGCCAGCAGCTCAACAGGGGGCAGGGAGACCCAGTACTTC

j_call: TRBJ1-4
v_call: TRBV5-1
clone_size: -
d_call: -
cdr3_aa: CASSFSPGSNEKLFF
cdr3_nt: TGCGCCAGCAGCTTTAGTCCAGGGTCTAATGAAAAACTGTTTTTT

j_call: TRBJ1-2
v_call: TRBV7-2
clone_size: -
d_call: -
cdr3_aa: CASSFPGNYGYTF
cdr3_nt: TGTGCCAGCAGCTTCCCAGGGAACTATGGCTACACCTTC

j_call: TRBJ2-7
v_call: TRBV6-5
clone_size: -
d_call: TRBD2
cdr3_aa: CASRPSGLAGYEQYF
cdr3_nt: TGTGCCAGCAGGCCTAGTGGACTAGCGGGATACGAGCAGTACTTC

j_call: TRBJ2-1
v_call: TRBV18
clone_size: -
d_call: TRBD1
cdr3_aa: CASSPSTGSSYNEQFF
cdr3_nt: TGTGCCAGCTCACCGTCGACAGGGAGCTCCTACAATGAGCAGTTCTTC